This T cell receptor beta chain was found in a study of blood T cell repertoires in COVID-19. Methods used by the authors: Researchers report that nucleated cell counts were estimated from reference gene primer amplification. The repertoire was sequenced with immunoSEQ multiplex PCR; TCRdb's copy has only in-frame clones and lacks some. D and trimming come from the DNA, and the V and J calls and clone size come from that table. The sample contains some 100,000 clones, around nine tenths of which appear only once. The CDR3 covers 16 residues. V shed 5 bases, J shed 0 bases, and the junction held 8 bases outside the gene matches. Germline CDR1 reads KGHSH; CDR2 reads LQKENI.

The chain links TRBV18 to TRBJ1-1; 8 bases map to TRBD1. Sequencing used peripheral blood. The source is a man between 65 and 85 years old with acute or convalescent COVID-19. The CDR3 region has the DNA TGTGCCAGCTCAATAGGGACAGGTAACATGAACACTGAAGCTTTCTTT. This sequence encodes CASSIGTGNMNTEAFF.